This entry lists 28 T cell receptor beta chains sequenced from one sample in a study of shared clonotypes between healthy human individuals. The protocol was immunoSEQ multiplex PCR, while the TCRdb copy is restricted to in-frame clones and leaves out a portion. The sample has 2 million to 3 million clones; around 94% are singletons. Sequenced input: naive CD4+ T cells sorted from blood. Subset reported: CD45RA+ positively selected. These receptors all come from a man aged 18-30 years in good health.

This clone was counted a single time. The J gene is TRBJ2-7, the V gene TRBV28; tentative D call: TRBD2 (5 bases). CDR3 length: 14 amino acids. CDR1 MDHEN and CDR2 SYDVKM come from the germline V gene. Trimming cost V 8 bases and J 2 bases, with 16 bases left between them. CDR3 region: CASGSAGLAYEQYF. CDR3 bases: TGTGCCAGCGGTTCTGCGGGCCTCGCCTACGAGCAGTACTTC. The full variable domain, completed using reference TRBV28 and TRBJ2-7, is DVKVTQSSRYLVKRTGEKVFLECVQDMDHENMFWYRQDPGLGLRLIYFSYDVKMKEKGDIPEGYSVSREKKERFSLILESASTNQTSMYLCASGSAGLAYEQYFGPGTRLTVT.

In this sample, this clone turned up once. The rearrangement joins TRBV7-3 to TRBJ2-5; TRBD2 agrees at 9 bases. Germline assignment: CDR1 SGHTA and CDR2 FQGTGA. This CDR3 contains 18 residues. The V gene end was trimmed by 0 bases and the J gene end by 2 bases; junction bases not matched to a gene: 10. CDR3 sequence: CASSLTSYLAGLQETQYF. The CDR3 nucleotides read TGTGCCAGCAGCTTAACCAGCTATCTAGCGGGGCTTCAAGAGACCCAGTACTTC.

This clone has only one observation. The rearrangement links TRBV27 to TRBJ2-1; 8 bases align to TRBD2. With V trimmed by 5 bases and J by 7 bases, 10 bases remained unmatched. There are 15 residues in the CDR3. Germline lookup yields CDR1 MNHEY and CDR2 SMNVEV (reference sequence). The CDR3 bases are TGTGCCAGCAGTCAGGGACTAGTTCCTGGGAATGAGCAGTTCTTC. It encodes CASSQGLVPGNEQFF.

J is TRBJ2-1 and V is TRBV5-1, with D tentatively TRBD1 (5 bases). The CDR3 consists of 13 residues. The germline CDR1 and CDR2 sequences are SGHRS and YFSETQ. V was shortened by 6 bases and J by 5 bases, with 12 bases between the two germline ends. CDR3 coding DNA: TGCGCCAGCAAACGCGACAGAGACAATGAGCAGTTCTTC. Translating gives CASKRDRDNEQFF.

This clone was counted a single time. The rearrangement links TRBV7-2 to TRBJ1-1; unclear D gene. This CDR3 region has 14 residues. V lost 2 bases and J lost 4, with 11 bases in between. The germline gives CDR1 SGHTA, CDR2 FQGNSA. The CDR3 DNA reads TGTGCCAGCAGCTTAACGGGTGTGGTCACTGAAGCTTTCTTT. This encodes CASSLTGVVTEAFF.

The chain links TRBV7-6 to TRBJ2-7; 11 bases are shared with TRBD1. V dropped 5 bases and J dropped 2; count of bases not matched to a gene: 5. CDR3 size: 15 residues. Germline loops: CDR1 SGHVS, CDR2 FNYEAQ. The CDR3 DNA reads as TGTGCCAGCAGCCCAGGACAGGGGGCCCCCTACGAGCAGTACTTC. This gives the protein CASSPGQGAPYEQYF.

V is TRBV5-1 and J is TRBJ2-5, with D possibly matching TRBD2 (5 bases). The germline CDR1 and CDR2 sequences are SGHRS and YFSETQ. The V and J ends lost 1 base and 1 base respectively, with 14 bases between them. This CDR3 contains 16 residues. The DNA for the CDR3 is TGCGCCAGCAGCTTGAGGATGCAGCGGTCCCAAGAGACCCAGTACTTC. Translated, it gives CASSLRMQRSQETQYF.

In the case of this clone: Within the sample, other DNA sequences also encode this same CDR3. The gene calls are TRBV11-2 and TRBJ1-3, with D possibly being TRBD1 (5 bases). Trimming cost V 4 bases and J 0 bases, with 7 bases left between them. Germline loops: CDR1 SGHAT, CDR2 FQNNGV. The CDR3 has 14 residues. Here the CDR3 reads CASSSGASGNTIYF. CDR3 nucleotide sequence: TGTGCCAGCAGCTCCGGGGCCTCTGGAAACACCATATATTTT.

The chain uses TRBV7-2 and TRBJ2-5, with TRBD2 matching 9 bases. The V gene's germline CDR1 is SGHTA and CDR2 FQGNSA. With V trimmed by 2 bases and J by 5 bases, 12 bases remained unmatched. This CDR3 is 17 amino acids long. The CDR3 nucleotides read TGTGCCAGCAGCTTAAGGGCGGGAGGGGTTATTATGGAGACCCAGTACTTC. This translates into CASSLRAGGVIMETQYF.

This sequence joins TRBV4-3 and TRBJ2-3; D is perhaps TRBD1 or TRBD2 (5 bases each). The germline CDR1 and CDR2 sequences are LGHNA and YSLEER. This CDR3 is built from 13 residues. V lost 0 bases, J lost 15 bases, and 16 bases lay in between. Here the CDR3 DNA reads TGCGCCAGCAGCCAAGATAGGGACCGGCAGAGTTATTTT. Protein: CASSQDRDRQSYF.

V is TRBV18 and J is TRBJ1-1, with D hard to call. The CDR3 has 15 residues. The V end was cut by 3 bases, the J end by 1 base, with 12 bases between. In germline, CDR1 is KGHSH, CDR2 LQKENI. CDR3 sequence (DNA): TGTGCCAGCTCACCTGCAGTGGCGCCGAACACTGAAGCTTTCTTT. Translating it yields CASSPAVAPNTEAFF.

This chain joins TRBV27 and TRBJ2-3, with a tentative D call TRBD2 (5 bases). Germline values: CDR1 MNHEY, CDR2 SMNVEV (reference sequence). V shed 9 bases and J shed 0 bases, with 16 bases lying between them. The CDR3 has 15 residues. The CDR3 nucleotides are TGTGCCAGTACACCACTAGGTTCTAGCACAGATACGCAGTATTTT. Its protein product is CASTPLGSSTDTQYF.

The table lists this clone with a count of one. The rearrangement joins TRBV6-5 to TRBJ1-4, with a possible D match to TRBD1 (6 bases). V was shortened by 6 bases and J by 7 bases, with 15 bases between the two germline ends. Germline V CDR1 and CDR2: MNHEY, SVGAGI. The CDR3 is made up of 14 amino acids. The CDR3 loop reads CASRKQGKVEKLFF. DNA for the CDR3: TGTGCCAGCAGGAAACAGGGAAAGGTTGAAAAACTGTTTTTT.

The rearrangement links TRBV6-1 to TRBJ1-2; tentative D call: TRBD1 (5 bases). Trimming removed 7 bases at V and 5 bases at J, with 14 bases between. This CDR3 has 13 residues. Germline lookup yields CDR1 MNHNS and CDR2 SASEGT. The CDR3 DNA sequence: TGTGCCAGCACACGGACATCCCCGTATGGCTACACCTTC. This gives the protein CASTRTSPYGYTF.

Concerning this clone itself: The sample has other DNA sequences that encode this CDR3 too. The CDR3 bases are TGTGCCAGTTCGACAGGGGGGAATTCACCCCTCCACTTT. Encoded protein: CASSTGGNSPLHF. The V call is TRBV19, the J call TRBJ1-6, with TRBD1 matching 9 bases. Looked up from germline, CDR1 is LNHDA and CDR2 is SQIVND (reference sequence). J lost 7 bases, V lost 8 bases, and 3 bases had no gene match. The CDR3 is made up of 13 amino acids. Combining the CDR3 with reference TRBV19 and TRBJ1-6 gives the whole variable domain DGGITQSPKYLFRKEGQNVTLSCEQNLNHDAMYWYRQDPGQGLRLIYYSQIVNDFQKGDIAEGYSVSREKKESFPLTVTSAQKNPTAFYLCASSTGGNSPLHFGNGTRLTVT.

CDR3 protein: CASSPGQLNQPQHF. The CDR3 coding sequence is TGTGCCAGCAGCCCGGGACAGTTGAATCAGCCCCAGCATTTT. This chain uses TRBV6-5 with TRBJ1-5; 7 bases agree with TRBD1. The CDR3 extends over 14 amino acids. Unmatched junction bases numbered 6, after V lost 6 bases and J lost 4 bases. Germline V lookup: CDR1 MNHEY, CDR2 SVGAGI.

Concerning this clone: The same CDR3 also results from other DNA sequences found in this sample. The chain combines TRBV11-2 with TRBJ1-1; D remains ambiguous. V lost 1 base and J lost 1, with 7 bases in between. The V gene's germline CDR1 is SGHAT and CDR2 FQNNGV. This CDR3 contains 14 residues. For the CDR3, the DNA is TGTGCCAGCAGCTTAGTAGCAGGGAACACTGAAGCTTTCTTT. The encoded protein is CASSLVAGNTEAFF.

The chain couples TRBV5-4 to TRBJ1-2; D not resolved. Deletions cut 0 bases from V and 8 bases from J, with 8 bases between. Germline-derived CDR1 and CDR2 are SGHNT and YYREEE (reference sequence). This CDR3 is 12 amino acids long. The CDR3 sequence: CASSLVGRGYTF. The CDR3 DNA reads TGTGCCAGCAGCTTGGTAGGGCGAGGCTACACCTTC. Combining the CDR3 with reference TRBV5-4 and TRBJ1-2 gives the whole variable domain ETGVTQSPTHLIKTRGQQVTLRCSSQSGHNTVSWYQQALGQGPQFIFQYYREEENGRGNFPPRFSGLQFPNYSSELNVNALELDDSALYLCASSLVGRGYTFGSGTRLTVV.

The J gene is TRBJ1-6, the V gene TRBV5-4; the match to TRBD1 covers 7 bases. Germline CDR1 SGHNT, CDR2 YYREEE (reference sequence). The V gene end was trimmed by 3 bases and the J gene end by 3 bases; junction bases not matched to a gene: 9. CDR3 size: 17 residues. In nucleotides, the CDR3 is TGTGCCAGCAGCTGGTCGGGTGGGACAGACTATAATTCACCCCTCCACTTT. The encoded protein is CASSWSGGTDYNSPLHF.

The chain combines TRBV18 with TRBJ2-1; D possibly corresponds to TRBD2 (6 bases). CDR1 and CDR2 (germline): KGHSH, LQKENI. V shed 0 bases and J shed 7 bases, with 10 bases lying between them. This CDR3 contains 14 residues. The CDR3 region has the DNA TGTGCCAGCTCACCACCGACTAGTAAGAATGAGCAGTTCTTC. Protein: CASSPPTSKNEQFF. Full variable domain (missing parts from reference TRBV18 and TRBJ2-1): NAGVMQNPRHLVRRRGQEARLRCSPMKGHSHVYWYRQLPEEGLKFMVYLQKENIIDESGMPKERFSAEFPKEGPSILRIQQVVRGDSAAYFCASSPPTSKNEQFFGPGTRLTVL.

This clone has a single count. The genes are TRBV14 and TRBJ2-7, with no clear D. CDR3 length: 14 amino acids. Trimming cost V 0 bases and J 4 bases, with 10 bases left between them. Per germline, CDR1 SGHDN and CDR2 FVKESK. The CDR3 bases are TGTGCCAGCAGCCAAGATCGGGCCGATTACGAGCAGTACTTC. Protein sequence: CASSQDRADYEQYF.

The V call is TRBV15, the J call TRBJ1-5; D gene unclear. V lost 1 base and J lost 1, with 5 bases in between. Germline-derived CDR1 and CDR2 are LNHNV and YYDKDF (reference sequence). This CDR3 contains 14 residues. This chain's CDR3 is CATSRVISNQPQHF. The CDR3 DNA reads as TGTGCCACCAGCAGAGTTATAAGCAATCAGCCCCAGCATTTT.

The chain carries TRBV7-3 and TRBJ2-2, with 9 bases matching TRBD2. The CDR3 is 17 residues long. Losses at the gene ends were 1 base for V and 5 bases for J; bases not matched to a gene: 8. Germline CDR1 and CDR2: SGHTA and FQGTGA. CDR3 DNA sequence: TGTGCCAGCAGCTTAAGTGGACTTAGCGGGGGAACCGGGGAGCTGTTTTTT. Amino acid sequence: CASSLSGLSGGTGELFF.

The table lists this clone with a few counts. The gene calls are TRBV2 and TRBJ1-2; D is ambiguous. The length of the CDR3 is 11 residues. Germline loops: CDR1 SNHLY, CDR2 FYNNEI. Trimming shortened V by 7 bases and J by 2 bases, and 5 bases separated the two germline ends. The CDR3 here is CASNINYGYTF. The CDR3 nucleotides read TGTGCCAGCAACATCAACTATGGCTACACCTTC.

This clone was seen more than once but under ten times. J is TRBJ1-4 and V is TRBV29-1, with a weak D call TRBD1 (6 bases). The germline V gene has CDR1 SQVTM and CDR2 ANQGSEA. Deletions cut 7 bases from V and 5 bases from J, with 11 bases between. This CDR3 is 12 amino acids long. The CDR3 DNA follows: TGCAGCGCCTACCAGGGGAATGAAAAACTGTTTTTT. This gives the protein CSAYQGNEKLFF.

V usage is TRBV11-2 and J usage is TRBJ2-1; tentatively, D is TRBD2 (5 bases). The CDR3 sequence is 15 residues long. Trimming shortened V by 5 bases and J by 4 bases, and 15 bases separated the two germline ends. Germline V gives CDR1 SGHAT, CDR2 FQNNGV. For the CDR3, the DNA is TGTGCCAGCAGCCCCAGCGGCGGCACTTACAATGAGCAGTTCTTC. Protein: CASSPSGGTYNEQFF. Supplemented by reference TRBV11-2 and TRBJ2-1, the full variable domain reads EAGVAQSPRYKIIEKRQSVAFWCNPISGHATLYWYQQILGQGPKLLIQFQNNGVVDDSQLPKDRFSAERLKGVDSTLKIQPAKLEDSAVYLCASSPSGGTYNEQFFGPGTRLTVL.

This sequence joins TRBV6-7 and TRBJ2-5; tentative D call: TRBD2 (6 bases). TRBV6-7 qualifies as an ORF whose function is uncertain. Trimming pared 5 bases from V and 3 bases from J, leaving 19 bases between. This CDR3 contains 16 residues. This CDR3 reads CASSESGTDLKETQYF. The CDR3 bases are TGTGCCAGCAGTGAATCCGGGACTGATCTCAAAGAGACCCAGTACTTC.

The V gene is TRBV4-3, the J gene TRBJ1-3; no clear D. The CDR3 runs 11 residues. Trimming cost V 8 bases and J 2 bases, with 4 bases left between them. Germline V lookup: CDR1 LGHNA, CDR2 YSLEER. CDR3 amino acids: CASGPGNTIYF. The CDR3 nucleotides are TGCGCCAGCGGTCCTGGAAACACCATATATTTT.